The present T cell receptor beta chain was sequenced within a study of T cell repertoires in cytomegalovirus infection. To note about this clonotype: The antigen is unknown.

TCRdb recomputed calls from the reads with MiXCR, one row per CDR3 protein. The repertoire holds 50,000 to 55,000 distinct CDR3 sequences, with around a fifth as singletons. The TCR sequence derives from a human donor in good health (CMV status not recorded). Some clones in this sample may be carry-over from other donors' samples. The specimen was CD8+ T cells from cultured PBMCs, collected from culture after CMV antigen stimulation.

This CDR3 is CASSPHLGTEAFF. The CDR3 nucleotides are TGTGCCAGCAGCCCCCATTTGGGCACTGAAGCTTTCTTT. The chain employs TRBV7-9 and TRBJ1-1; D gene uncertain. V lost 5 bases, J lost 4 bases, and 11 bases lay in between. The CDR3 is 13 amino acids. Germline values: CDR1 SEHNR, CDR2 FQNEAQ (reference sequence).